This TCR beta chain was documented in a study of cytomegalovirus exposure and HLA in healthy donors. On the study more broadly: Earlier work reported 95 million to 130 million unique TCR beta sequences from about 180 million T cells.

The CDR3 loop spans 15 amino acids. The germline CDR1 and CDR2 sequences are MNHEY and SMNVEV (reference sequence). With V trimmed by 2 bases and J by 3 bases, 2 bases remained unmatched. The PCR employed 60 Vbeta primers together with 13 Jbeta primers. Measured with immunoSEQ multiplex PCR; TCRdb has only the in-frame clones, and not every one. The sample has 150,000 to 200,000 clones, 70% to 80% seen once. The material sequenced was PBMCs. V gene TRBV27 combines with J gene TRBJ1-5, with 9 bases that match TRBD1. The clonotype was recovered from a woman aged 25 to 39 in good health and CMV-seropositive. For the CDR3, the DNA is TGTGCCAGCAGTTTAGGACAGGGGAACAATCAGCCCCAGCATTTT. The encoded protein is CASSLGQGNNQPQHF.